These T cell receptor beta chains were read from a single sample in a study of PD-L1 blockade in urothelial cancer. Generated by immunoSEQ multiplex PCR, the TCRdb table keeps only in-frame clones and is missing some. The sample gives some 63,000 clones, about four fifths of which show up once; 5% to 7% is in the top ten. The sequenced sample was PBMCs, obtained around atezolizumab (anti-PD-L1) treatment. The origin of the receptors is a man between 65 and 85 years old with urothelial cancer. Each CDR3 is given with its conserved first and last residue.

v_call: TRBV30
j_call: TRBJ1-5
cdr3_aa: CAWSGQGSDQPQHF

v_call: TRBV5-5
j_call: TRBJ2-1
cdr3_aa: CASRWGGPGTREQFF

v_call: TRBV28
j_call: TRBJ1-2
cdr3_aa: CASSLSYGTGLGSYTF

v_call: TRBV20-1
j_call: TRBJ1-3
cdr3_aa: CSARVGDTIYF

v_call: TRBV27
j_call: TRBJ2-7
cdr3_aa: CASRPISSYEQYF

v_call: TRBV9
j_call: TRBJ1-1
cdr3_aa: CASSVAQGQPNTEAFF

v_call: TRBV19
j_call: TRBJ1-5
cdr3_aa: CASSTGQSNQPQHF

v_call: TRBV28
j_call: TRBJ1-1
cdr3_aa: CASSLSPGTAGKAEAFF

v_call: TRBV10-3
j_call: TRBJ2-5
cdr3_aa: CAIGMGTSGRLGGETQYF

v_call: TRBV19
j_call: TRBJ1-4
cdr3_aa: CASSRGDEETNEKLFF

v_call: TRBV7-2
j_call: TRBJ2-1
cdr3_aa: CASSRFNDGLAQDEQFF

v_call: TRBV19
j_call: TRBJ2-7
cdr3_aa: CASSMDGGTSGTYEQYF

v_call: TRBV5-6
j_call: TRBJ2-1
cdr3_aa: CASSRTSDNEQFF

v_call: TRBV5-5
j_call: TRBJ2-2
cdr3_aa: CASSPKRGLGTGELFF

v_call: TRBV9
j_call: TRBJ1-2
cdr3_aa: CASSVGGTGEVGYTF

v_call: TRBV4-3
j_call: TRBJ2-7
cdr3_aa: CASSQDWSSGSDEQYF

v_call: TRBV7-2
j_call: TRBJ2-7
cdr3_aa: CASSLVFASDTYEQYF

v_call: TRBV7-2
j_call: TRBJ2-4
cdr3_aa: CASSSPRNIQYF

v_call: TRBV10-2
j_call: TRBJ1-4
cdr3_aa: CARGRGGTNEKLFF

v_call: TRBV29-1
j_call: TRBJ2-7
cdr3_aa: CSVETGTSSYEQYF

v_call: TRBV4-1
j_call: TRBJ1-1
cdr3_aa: CASSQVIPGQPENTEAFF

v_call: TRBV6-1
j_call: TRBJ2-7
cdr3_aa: CASRIGGQGFYEQYF

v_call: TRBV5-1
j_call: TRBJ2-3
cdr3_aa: CASSLSSGGGVTDTQYF

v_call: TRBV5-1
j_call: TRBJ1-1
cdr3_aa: CASGWDTYNTEAFF

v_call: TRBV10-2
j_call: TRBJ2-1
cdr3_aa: CASSEPLGLAGSSYNEQFF

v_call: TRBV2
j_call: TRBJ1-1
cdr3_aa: CASIRDRGNTEAFF

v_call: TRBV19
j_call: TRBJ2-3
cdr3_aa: CASKGGSGVTDTQYF